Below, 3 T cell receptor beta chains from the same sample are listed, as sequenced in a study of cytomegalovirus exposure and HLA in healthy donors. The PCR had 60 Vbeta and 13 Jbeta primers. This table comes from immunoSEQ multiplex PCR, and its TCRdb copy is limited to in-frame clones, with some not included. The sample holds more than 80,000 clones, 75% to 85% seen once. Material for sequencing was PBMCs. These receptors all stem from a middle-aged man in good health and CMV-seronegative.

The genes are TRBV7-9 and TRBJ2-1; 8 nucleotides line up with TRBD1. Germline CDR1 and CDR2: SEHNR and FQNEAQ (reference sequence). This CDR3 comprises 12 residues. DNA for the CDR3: TGTTCCTTACAGGGGGAGTTGAAGGAGCAGTTCTTC. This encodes CSLQGELKEQFF.

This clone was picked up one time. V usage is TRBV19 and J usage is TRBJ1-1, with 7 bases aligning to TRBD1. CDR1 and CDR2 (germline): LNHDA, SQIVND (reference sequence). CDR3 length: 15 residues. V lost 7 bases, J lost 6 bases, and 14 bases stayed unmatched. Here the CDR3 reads CASTHRGQTSPEAFF. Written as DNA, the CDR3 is TGTGCCAGTACCCATAGGGGACAGACCTCGCCTGAAGCTTTCTTT.

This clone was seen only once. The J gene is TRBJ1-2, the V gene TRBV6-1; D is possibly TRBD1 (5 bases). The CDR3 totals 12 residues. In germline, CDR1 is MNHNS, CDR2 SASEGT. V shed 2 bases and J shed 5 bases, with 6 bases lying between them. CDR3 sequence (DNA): TGTGCCAGCAGTGAACGGACATATGGCTACACCTTC. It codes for CASSERTYGYTF.